A selection of T cell receptor beta chains follows, all from one sample in a study of cytomegalovirus exposure and HLA in healthy donors. The protocol was immunoSEQ multiplex PCR, while the TCRdb copy is restricted to in-frame clones and leaves out a portion. The repertoire holds some 150,000 clones, with around three quarters as singletons. The sequenced sample consisted of PBMCs. Source of these receptors: a woman aged 25 to 39 in good health and CMV-seropositive. The CDR3 runs from the conserved cysteine through the conserved F or W. The order of the fields is clone size, J gene, D gene, V gene, CDR3 protein, CDR3 DNA. A D gene is named only where the DNA matches it firmly. Not all rows give a size; the values are once, few, many and, for expanded clones, a class.

NA,TRBJ2-7,TRBD1,TRBV15,CATSRDRSYEQYF,TGTGCCACCAGCAGGGACAGGAGCTACGAGCAGTACTTC
NA,TRBJ2-3,TRBD2,TRBV6-4,CASSASGTSETSTDTQYF,TGTGCCAGCAGTGCATCCGGGACTAGCGAAACTAGCACAGATACGCAGTATTTT
NA,TRBJ1-2,TRBD1,TRBV30,CAWNRDSSQNYGYTF,TGTGCCTGGAATAGGGACAGCTCCCAAAACTATGGCTACACCTTC
NA,TRBJ1-1,TRBD1,TRBV6-6,CASSPDRGGLTEAFF,TGTGCCAGCAGCCCCGACAGGGGAGGGCTAACTGAAGCTTTCTTT
NA,TRBJ2-7,NA,TRBV5-6,CASSSGGAYEQYF,TGTGCCAGCAGCTCCGGGGGAGCCTACGAGCAGTACTTC
few,TRBJ1-2,TRBD1,TRBV4-3,CASSQGDRDLHYGYTF,TGCGCCAGCAGCCAAGGAGACAGGGATCTCCACTATGGCTACACCTTC
NA,TRBJ2-7,NA,TRBV5-4,CASSLRDTYEQYF,TGTGCCAGCAGCTTACGGGACACCTACGAGCAGTACTTC
few,TRBJ2-3,NA,TRBV15,CATSRDRGSLGQTQYF,TGTGCCACCAGCAGAGATCGGGGGTCATTAGGTCAGACGCAGTATTTT
NA,TRBJ2-6,TRBD1,TRBV7-9,CASSSSRDRAFSGANVLTF,TGTGCCAGCAGCTCGTCCCGGGACAGGGCCTTCTCTGGGGCCAACGTCCTGACTTTC
NA,TRBJ1-1,NA,TRBV19,CASSSPAFF,TGTGCCAGTAGTAGTCCGGCTTTCTTT
NA,TRBJ1-2,NA,TRBV19,CASTPQGVSYGYTF,TGTGCCAGTACCCCACAAGGGGTAAGTTATGGCTACACCTTC
few,TRBJ2-1,TRBD2,TRBV27,CASSLRTSGGHNEQFF,TGTGCCAGCAGTTTAAGGACTAGCGGGGGCCACAATGAGCAGTTCTTC
NA,TRBJ1-1,NA,TRBV5-1,CASSLPGQNTEAFF,TGCGCCAGCAGCCTACCGGGACAGAACACTGAAGCTTTCTTT
NA,TRBJ2-3,NA,TRBV7-9,CASSLRKGDTQYF,TGTGCCAGCAGCTTAAGGAAGGGGGATACGCAGTATTTT
NA,TRBJ2-5,NA,TRBV4-1,CASSHRFREQETQYF,TGCGCCAGCAGCCACCGTTTTAGAGAACAAGAGACCCAGTACTTC